Listed below are T cell receptor beta chains from one sample, sequenced in a study of cytomegalovirus exposure and HLA in healthy donors. Sequencing used immunoSEQ multiplex PCR; TCRdb keeps in-frame clones, though not all of them. The sample holds under 150,000 clones; 70% to 80% are singletons and the top ten take 0.94%. The sequenced sample was PBMCs. These receptors came from a woman aged 55 to 70 in good health and CMV-seronegative. The CDR3 runs from the conserved cysteine through the conserved F or W. A D gene is named only where the DNA matches it firmly.

CATRPLRSPFSSYNEQFF . TRBV19
CASSQGGVTSGGTYEQFF TRBD2 TRBV4-1
CASSPGGARNEQYF TRBD2 TRBV7-3
CASSPTSGTETQYF TRBD2 TRBV6-1
CASSFYRDKYEQYF . TRBV6-1
CASSLSRGGTEAFF . TRBV7-2
CSADRENIQYF TRBD1 TRBV20-1
CASSSREGIAGELFF . TRBV19
CAWSLTSYAGELFF . TRBV30
CASRQGGTGVNQPQHF TRBD1 TRBV28
CAWSPTSVYTDTQYF TRBD2 TRBV30
CASNPGLAARKTQYF TRBD2 TRBV2
CASSMTSGSNNEQFF TRBD2 TRBV19
CASSLGQGNYGYTF TRBD1 TRBV7-9
CASCRDNNQPQHF . TRBV2
CASSPGVNKPEAFF . TRBV25-1
CASSLNSGLIGTEAFF . TRBV5-1
CASSLMESNEQFF . TRBV11-2
CASSQGPLDRAGQPQHF TRBD1 TRBV4-1
CASSLGTIPYNEQFF . TRBV5-1
CASSEGLAAETQYF TRBD2 TRBV2
CASSLWGRGNQPQHF . TRBV27
CASRALDTEAFF . TRBV7-2
CAMPVDRVGNTEAFF TRBD1 TRBV6-1
CASSLMRGASEKLFF . TRBV11-2
CASSERASGSNEQFF TRBD2 TRBV19
CASSIEGNTIYF . TRBV19
CAWTGQGSQPQHF TRBD1 TRBV30
CSVELVGKTQYF . TRBV29-1
CASSLAAGDGQPQHF . TRBV5-1
CASSPAEGSYNEQFF . TRBV18
CASWGGIIQYF TRBD2 TRBV19
CSAKGVETQYF . TRBV20-1
CSALVVQYF . TRBV20-1
CASSRTGGAEKLFF TRBD1 TRBV18
CSARGGLGYGYTF . TRBV29-1
CATSRDLGATQYF . TRBV15
CASSSTGSSGNTIYF TRBD1 TRBV5-1
CASSLENRGSYEQYF TRBD1 TRBV5-1
CASSPRGQAKNIQYF . TRBV7-9
CASSLWTGRSNQPQHF TRBD1 TRBV5-6
CASNTVAGAIDGYGYTF . TRBV27
CASSLSGRNTEAFF . TRBV7-3
CASSSRGRPNSEAFF . TRBV28
CASSLGTGLNTDTQYF TRBD1 TRBV7-6
CASSFRGLNTEAFF TRBD1 TRBV28
CAISDSQASYEQYF . TRBV10-3
CASSLAKNTGELFF . TRBV7-2
CASSQSRRGRSEAFF . TRBV16
CASTPSRTGAEAFF TRBD1 TRBV6-6
CASSLGQGAHVDTQYF TRBD1 TRBV5-4
CASSHRAQPQHF . TRBV2